This TCR beta chain was sequenced for a study of beta chain features in type 1 diabetes. Isolated RNA was reverse transcribed in full, so expressed TCRB transcripts were sequenced. The method was immunoSEQ multiplex PCR; TCRdb's version includes in-frame clones alone and lacks a portion of them. The table shows about 930,000 clones, with 17% occurring only once. A single heparinised draw of around 110 mL on average was taken per donor. CDR1 SGDLS and CDR2 YYNGEE come from the germline V gene. The CDR3 has 14 residues. The V end was cut by 2 bases, the J end by 3 bases, with 11 bases between. The gene calls are TRBV9 and TRBJ2-5; possible D gene TRBD1, 5 bases. Sequenced material: naive CD4+ T cells from blood. This receptor was taken from a woman aged 18-30 years in good health. In DNA form, the CDR3 reads TGTGCCAGCAGCGTTAGGGGTGGGGAAGAGACCCAGTACTTC. Protein: CASSVRGGEETQYF.